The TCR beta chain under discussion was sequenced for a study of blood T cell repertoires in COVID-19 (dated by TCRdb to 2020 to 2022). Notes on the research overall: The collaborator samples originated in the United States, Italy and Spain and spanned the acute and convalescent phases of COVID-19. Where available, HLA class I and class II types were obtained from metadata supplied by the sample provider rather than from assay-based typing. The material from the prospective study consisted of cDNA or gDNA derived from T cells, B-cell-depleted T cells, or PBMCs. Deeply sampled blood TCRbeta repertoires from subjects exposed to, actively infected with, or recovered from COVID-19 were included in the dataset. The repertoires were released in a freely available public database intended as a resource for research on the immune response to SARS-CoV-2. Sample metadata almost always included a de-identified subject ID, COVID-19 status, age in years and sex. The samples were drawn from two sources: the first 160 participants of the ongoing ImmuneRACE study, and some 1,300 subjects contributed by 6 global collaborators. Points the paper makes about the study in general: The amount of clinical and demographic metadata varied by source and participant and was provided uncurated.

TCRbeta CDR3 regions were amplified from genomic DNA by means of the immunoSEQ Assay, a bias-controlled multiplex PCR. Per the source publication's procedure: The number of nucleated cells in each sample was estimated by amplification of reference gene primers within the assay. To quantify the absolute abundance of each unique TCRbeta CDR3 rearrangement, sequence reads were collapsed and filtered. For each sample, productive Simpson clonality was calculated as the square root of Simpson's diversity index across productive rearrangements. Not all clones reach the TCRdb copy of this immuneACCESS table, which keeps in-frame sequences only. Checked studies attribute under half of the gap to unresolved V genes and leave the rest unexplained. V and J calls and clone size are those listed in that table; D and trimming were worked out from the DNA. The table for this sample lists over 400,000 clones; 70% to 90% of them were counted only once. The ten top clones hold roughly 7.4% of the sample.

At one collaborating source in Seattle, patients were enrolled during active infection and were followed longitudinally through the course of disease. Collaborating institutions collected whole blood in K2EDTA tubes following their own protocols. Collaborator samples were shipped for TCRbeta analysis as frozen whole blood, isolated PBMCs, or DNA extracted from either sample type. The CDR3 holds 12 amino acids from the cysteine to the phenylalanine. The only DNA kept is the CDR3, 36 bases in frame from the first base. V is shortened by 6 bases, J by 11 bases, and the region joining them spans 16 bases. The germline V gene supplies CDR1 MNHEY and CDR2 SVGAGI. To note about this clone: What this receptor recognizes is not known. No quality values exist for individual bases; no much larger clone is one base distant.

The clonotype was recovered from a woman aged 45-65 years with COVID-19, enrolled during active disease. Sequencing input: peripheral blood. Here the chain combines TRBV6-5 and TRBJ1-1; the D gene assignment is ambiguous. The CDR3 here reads CASRADSSQAFF. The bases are TGTGCCAGCAGGGCTGACTCTTCGCAGGCTTTCTTT.